The clone carrying this TCR beta chain is a singleton in its sample. Repertoires were generated with immunoSEQ multiplex PCR, while TCRdb's copy carries only in-frame clones and drops some. The sample consists of 10,000 to 15,000 clones, 75% to 90% of them appearing once. V lost 6 bases, J lost 2 bases, and 8 bases lay in between. The CDR3 contains 13 residues. Germline loops: CDR1 MNHEY, CDR2 SVGAGI. The sample originates from a study of T cell repertoires in ileal Crohn's disease. Indicated time point: neoterminal ileum biopsy at postoperative endoscopy, about 6 months after surgery. The rearrangement uses TRBV6-5 and TRBJ1-5, with D maybe TRBD1 (5 bases). The TCR was taken from an adult with Crohn's disease. Sequencing was done on a sample of ileal tissue. In nucleotides, the CDR3 is TGTGCCAGCAGGGGAGGGGGCAATCAGCCCCAGCATTTT. Translating gives CASRGGGNQPQHF.